Reported below is one T cell receptor (beta chain). Distinct nucleotide sequences in the sample also encode this CDR3. The data were taken from a study of blood T cell repertoires in COVID-19. Across the whole study: COVID-19 samples from acute and convalescent phases originated in the United States, Italy and Spain. Nucleic acid was either cDNA or gDNA, and it came from T cells, B-cell-depleted T cells, or PBMCs.

The CDR3 sequence is 13 residues long. V dropped 3 bases and J dropped 2; count of bases not matched to a gene: 0. As originally analysed: Cell counts per sample came from amplifying reference gene primers. Profiled with immunoSEQ multiplex PCR; TCRdb holds only in-frame clones, not every one. Clone size and the V and J calls come from that table; the DNA yielded D and trimming. The sample contains 170,000 or so clones, roughly four fifths of which appear only once. V usage is TRBV12-3 or TRBV12-4 and J usage is TRBJ1-2; 7 bases map to TRBD1. Sequenced input: peripheral blood. The sequence came from a human donor in a cohort sampled during active COVID-19. The CDR3 DNA reads as TGTGCCAGCAGTTTGGGACAGAACTATGGCTACACCTTC. Protein sequence: CASSLGQNYGYTF.